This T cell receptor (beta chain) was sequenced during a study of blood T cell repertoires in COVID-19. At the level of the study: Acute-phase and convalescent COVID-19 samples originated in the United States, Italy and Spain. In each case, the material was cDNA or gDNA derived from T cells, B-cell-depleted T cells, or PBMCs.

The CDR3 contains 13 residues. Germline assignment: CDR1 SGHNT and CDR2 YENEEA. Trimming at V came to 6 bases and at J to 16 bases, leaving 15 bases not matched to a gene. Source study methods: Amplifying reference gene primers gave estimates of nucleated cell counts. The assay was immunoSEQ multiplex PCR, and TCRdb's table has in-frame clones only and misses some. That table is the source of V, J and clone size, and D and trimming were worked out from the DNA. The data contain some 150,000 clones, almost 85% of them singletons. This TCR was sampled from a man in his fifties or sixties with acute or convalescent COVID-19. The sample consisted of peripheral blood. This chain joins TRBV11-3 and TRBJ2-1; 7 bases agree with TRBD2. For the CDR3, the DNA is TGTGCCAGCAGACCCGATCCCAGCGGGGCCCCCTTCTTC. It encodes CASRPDPSGAPFF.